The 10 T cell receptor beta chains below come from one sample, sequenced in a study of cytomegalovirus exposure and HLA in healthy donors. The PCR ran on 60 Vbeta and 13 Jbeta primers. The method was immunoSEQ multiplex PCR; TCRdb's version includes in-frame clones alone and lacks a portion of them. The table has 150,000 to 200,000 clones, about 75% seen once. Sequenced material: PBMCs. The receptors originated from a young man in good health and CMV-seropositive.

The V gene is TRBV5-1, the J gene TRBJ1-1, with 7 bases fitting TRBD1. CDR1 SGHRS and CDR2 YFSETQ come from the germline V gene. The V gene end was trimmed by 4 bases and the J gene end by 3 bases; junction bases not matched to a gene: 9. The CDR3 extends over 15 amino acids. CDR3 amino acids: CASSKRQGGDTEAFF. The CDR3 coding sequence is TGCGCCAGCAGCAAAAGACAGGGAGGAGACACTGAAGCTTTCTTT.

This sequence joins TRBV30 and TRBJ1-5; TRBD1 matches 10 bases. This CDR3 contains 14 residues. V was pared by 2 bases and J by 5 bases, with 3 bases of the junction left unmatched. Germline V gene lookup returns CDR1 GTSNPN and CDR2 SVGIG (reference sequence). CDR3 region: CAWSTTGGDQPQHF. DNA for the CDR3: TGTGCCTGGAGTACGACAGGGGGCGATCAGCCCCAGCATTTT.

This clone turned up a few times. The chain links TRBV28 to TRBJ1-2; 9 positions match TRBD1. CDR1 MDHEN and CDR2 SYDVKM come from the germline V gene. V shed 2 bases and J 4 bases; nucleotides not matched to a gene: 5. CDR3 length equals 15 residues. CDR3 in DNA: TGTGCCAGCAGTTTAACAGGGGGCGTCAGCTATGGCTACACCTTC. Protein sequence: CASSLTGGVSYGYTF.

The V call is TRBV19, the J call TRBJ2-6, with D tentatively TRBD2 (5 bases). Germline V lookup: CDR1 LNHDA, CDR2 SQIVND (reference sequence). V lost 1 base, J lost 3 bases, and 7 bases lay in between. CDR3 length: 15 amino acids. The CDR3 nucleotides are TGTGCCAGTAGTATAGCGAGGGTTGGGGCCAACGTCCTGACTTTC. It yields the protein CASSIARVGANVLTF.

The chain joins TRBV27 to TRBJ2-2, with 7 nucleotides matching TRBD2. The length of the CDR3 is 16 residues. The V segment lost 6 bases and the J segment 8 bases; nucleotides outside the gene matches: 15. CDR1 is MNHEY, CDR2 SMNVEV, per germline (reference sequence). The DNA for the CDR3 is TGTGCCAGCAGGGGACTCTTGGGGGGGTTTGGAGGGGAGCTGTTTTTT. This encodes CASRGLLGGFGGELFF.

The V gene is TRBV7-2, the J gene TRBJ1-3; D is uncertain. CDR3 length: 14 amino acids. The ends were cut back, 6 bases at V and 4 bases at J, with 13 bases in the middle. Germline V lookup: CDR1 SGHTA, CDR2 FQGNSA. CDR3 nucleotide sequence: TGTGCCAGCAGTACGCGTAACTCCGGAAACACCATATATTTT. Translated: CASSTRNSGNTIYF.

The chain has TRBV4-1 and TRBJ2-5; 11 bases are shared with TRBD2. The CDR3 totals 20 residues. Germline values: CDR1 MGHRA, CDR2 YSYEKL. The ends lost 3 bases at V and 2 bases at J; junction bases unmatched: 17. CDR3 sequence: CASSHREMVLAGEGQETQYF. The CDR3 DNA follows: TGCGCCAGCAGCCATCGGGAAATGGTACTAGCGGGAGAAGGGCAAGAGACCCAGTACTTC.

This chain uses TRBV18 with TRBJ2-1; D possibly corresponds to TRBD2 (6 bases). Germline lookup yields CDR1 KGHSH and CDR2 LQKENI. V shed 5 bases and J shed 2 bases, with 13 bases lying between them. The CDR3 runs to 15 residues. The CDR3 nucleotides are TGTGCCAGCTCAGAAGGGGCGGGAACCTACAATGAGCAGTTCTTC. Protein: CASSEGAGTYNEQFF.

The chain joins TRBV27 to TRBJ1-1, with D unresolved. This CDR3 has 13 residues. Deletions cut 3 bases from V and 5 bases from J, with 10 bases between. From germline, CDR1 is MNHEY and CDR2 SMNVEV (reference sequence). The CDR3 loop reads CASSLDYRTEAFF. The DNA for the CDR3 is TGTGCCAGCAGTTTGGACTATAGGACTGAAGCTTTCTTT.

This chain links TRBV5-4 with TRBJ1-6, with 7 nucleotides matching TRBD1. The CDR3 length is 15 residues. Trimming at V came to 0 bases and at J to 14 bases, leaving 11 bases not matched to a gene. Germline values: CDR1 SGHNT, CDR2 YYREEE (reference sequence). CDR3 protein: CASSLAGLEGASLHF. Written as DNA, the CDR3 is TGTGCCAGCAGCTTGGCAGGGTTGGAGGGGGCATCCCTCCACTTT.